The 26 T cell receptor beta chains listed next were all sequenced from one sample in a study of cytomegalovirus exposure and HLA in healthy donors. PCR primers comprised 60 Vbeta and 13 Jbeta primers. Generated by immunoSEQ multiplex PCR, the TCRdb table keeps only in-frame clones and is missing some. The table lists 310,000 or so clones, about 90% of them singletons. The sample taken for sequencing was PBMCs. The receptors were gathered from a woman aged 18-30 years in good health and CMV-seronegative.

V gene TRBV27 combines with J gene TRBJ1-5; TRBD1 might be the D (6 bases). The CDR3 spans 12 residues. Germline V CDR1 and CDR2: MNHEY, SMNVEV (reference sequence). V lost 5 bases and J 13 bases, leaving 15 bases between the germline ends. CDR3 sequence (DNA): TGTGCCAGCAGTCCGGACAGTCACAATCAGCATTTT. Protein: CASSPDSHNQHF.

The V call is TRBV4-1, the J call TRBJ2-7, with TRBD2 identical over 8 bases. CDR3 length: 14 residues. Trimming cost V 5 bases and J 3 bases; bases outside gene matches: 6. Germline CDR1 MGHRA, CDR2 YSYEKL. Here the CDR3 reads CASSSQAGGYEQYF. CDR3 sequence (DNA): TGCGCCAGCAGCTCCCAGGCGGGGGGCTACGAGCAGTACTTC.

The chain couples TRBV5-1 to TRBJ2-5; 8 bases line up with TRBD2. The J call may be wrong; the DNA end is better matched by TRBJ2-7. The CDR3 is 13 amino acids. Germline-derived CDR1 and CDR2 are SGHRS and YFSETQ. The CDR3 bases are TGCGCCAGCAGCTTTCGCGGGGGGTTCGAGCAGTACTTC. It encodes CASSFRGGFEQYF.

The chain carries TRBV25-1 and TRBJ1-6, with TRBD1 matching 11 bases. After removal of 8 bases from V and 8 bases from J, the junction contained 5 bases not matched to a gene. This CDR3 has 14 amino acids. Germline loops: CDR1 MGHDK, CDR2 SYGVNS. The CDR3 DNA is TGTGCCAGCGGCGGACAGGGGGCGCATTCACCCCTCCACTTT. As protein: CASGGQGAHSPLHF.

The J gene is TRBJ2-7, the V gene TRBV6-5; 9 positions match TRBD1. Germline assignment: CDR1 MNHEY and CDR2 SVGAGI. V shed 6 bases and J 6 bases; nucleotides not matched to a gene: 12. This CDR3 is 15 amino acids long. CDR3 residues: CASSRAGTGPSEQYF. The CDR3 DNA follows: TGTGCCAGCAGCCGGGCCGGGACAGGGCCCTCCGAGCAGTACTTC.

The chain combines TRBV29-1 with TRBJ2-3; 8 nucleotides align to TRBD2. Germline V gene data show CDR1 as SQVTM and CDR2 as ANQGSEA. V lost 7 bases and J lost 4; bases outside the gene matches: 10. The CDR3 is made up of 14 amino acids. The CDR3 sequence is CSGQERGISDTQYF. In DNA, the CDR3 is TGCAGCGGACAAGAGCGGGGGATATCAGATACGCAGTATTTT.

The genes are TRBV6-5 and TRBJ2-5; 11 bases fit TRBD1. The DNA matches TRBJ2-7 better at its end, which makes the J call doubtful. The V gene's germline CDR1 is MNHEY and CDR2 SVGAGI. The CDR3 length is 14 residues. Here the CDR3 reads CASKKGTGGYEQYF. The CDR3 bases are TGTGCCAGCAAGAAGGGGACAGGGGGCTACGAGCAGTACTTC.

The chain joins TRBV11-2 to TRBJ1-1, with D possibly TRBD1 on 6 matching bases. There are 15 residues in the CDR3. Per the germline V gene, CDR1 is SGHAT and CDR2 is FQNNGV. Trimming stripped 5 bases from V and 1 base from J, with 14 bases between. This CDR3 is CASSKTGMKNTEAFF. For the CDR3, the DNA is TGTGCCAGCAGCAAAACAGGGATGAAGAACACTGAAGCTTTCTTT.

In DNA, the CDR3 is TGCGCCAGCAGCCAAGAAGCTACTAGCGGTCCCCCCTACGAGCAGTACTTC. It encodes CASSQEATSGPPYEQYF. The V gene is TRBV4-1, the J gene TRBJ2-7; 8 nucleotides match TRBD2. V lost 0 bases, J lost 2 bases, and 9 bases stayed unmatched. The CDR3 runs 17 residues. Germline V lookup: CDR1 MGHRA, CDR2 YSYEKL.

The sample holds one count of this clone. The chain is built from TRBV7-3 and TRBJ1-2; TRBD1 matches 8 bases. With 5 bases clipped from V and 4 bases from J, the junction kept 6 bases outside the gene matches. The CDR3 is 14 residues long. Germline assignment: CDR1 SGHTA and CDR2 FQGTGA. The CDR3 region is CASSLDRGGYGYTF. As DNA, the CDR3 is TGTGCCAGCAGCCTAGACAGGGGTGGCTATGGCTACACCTTC.

This rearrangement joins TRBV27 to TRBJ2-7; possible D gene TRBD2, 6 bases. The CDR3 is made up of 14 amino acids. V was shortened by 0 bases and J by 6 bases, with 12 bases between the two germline ends. Germline values: CDR1 MNHEY, CDR2 SMNVEV (reference sequence). The CDR3 sequence: CASSLSVTGSEQYF. The CDR3 nucleotides are TGTGCCAGCAGTTTATCGGTTACCGGGAGCGAGCAGTACTTC.

This chain links TRBV7-9 with TRBJ2-5; 7 bases are shared with TRBD2. In germline, CDR1 is SEHNR, CDR2 FQNEAQ (reference sequence). This CDR3 has 15 amino acids. The J segment lost 2 bases and the V segment lost 4 bases, leaving 7 bases of the junction unmatched. The CDR3 spells CASSSRSGRQETQYF. DNA of the CDR3: TGTGCCAGCAGCTCCCGATCCGGGAGGCAAGAGACCCAGTACTTC. Supplemented by reference TRBV7-9 and TRBJ2-5, the full variable domain reads DTGVSQNPRHKITKRGQNVTFRCDPISEHNRLYWYRQTLGQGPEFLTYFQNEAQLEKSRLLSDRFSAERPKGSFSTLEIQRTEQGDSAMYLCASSSRSGRQETQYFGPGTRLLVL.

The genes are TRBV5-1 and TRBJ2-5; 8 nucleotides line up with TRBD2. Germline values: CDR1 SGHRS, CDR2 YFSETQ. The ends lost 6 bases at V and 5 bases at J; junction bases unmatched: 12. The CDR3 is 15 amino acids. CDR3 DNA: TGCGCCAGCAAGGTTGGGACTAGTAGCGTGGAGACCCAGTACTTC. Translating it yields CASKVGTSSVETQYF.

V gene TRBV9 combines with J gene TRBJ2-5; 7 bases map to TRBD1. The CDR3 consists of 13 residues. Per germline, CDR1 SGDLS and CDR2 YYNGEE. After removal of 4 bases from V and 4 bases from J, the junction contained 4 bases not matched to a gene. The CDR3 DNA follows: TGTGCCAGCAGCCTACAGGGGACAGAGACCCAGTACTTC. Protein: CASSLQGTETQYF.

V usage is TRBV29-1 and J usage is TRBJ2-7; the D gene is possibly TRBD1 (5 bases). The CDR3 loop spans 13 amino acids. Trimming removed 7 bases from V and 0 bases from J, with 13 bases in between. Germline CDR1 and CDR2: SQVTM and ANQGSEA. The CDR3 region has the DNA TGCAGCGGAAGGGGTCGATTCTCCTACGAGCAGTACTTC. It is translated as CSGRGRFSYEQYF.

The V call is TRBV5-1, the J call TRBJ2-1; D is perhaps TRBD1 (5 bases). CDR3 length: 15 amino acids. In germline, CDR1 is SGHRS, CDR2 YFSETQ. Trimming removed 4 bases from V and 4 bases from J, with 15 bases in between. CDR3 nucleotides: TGCGCCAGCAGCACGGACACCTTTGGGTACAATGAGCAGTTCTTC. This encodes CASSTDTFGYNEQFF.

The DNA of the CDR3 is TGTGCCAGCAGCGTAGATGTAGGGGACAGGGGTGACATTCAGTACTTC. Translation gives CASSVDVGDRGDIQYF. The V gene is TRBV9, the J gene TRBJ2-4; TRBD1 agrees at 10 bases. The trim removed 0 bases at V and 8 bases at J, leaving 8 bases unmatched. Germline V gene sequence: CDR1 SGDLS, CDR2 YYNGEE. The CDR3 is made up of 16 amino acids. Variable domain in full (rest from reference TRBV9 and TRBJ2-4): DSGVTQTPKHLITATGQRVTLRCSPRSGDLSVYWYQQSLDQGLQFLIQYYNGEERAKGNILERFSAQQFPDLHSELNLSSLELGDSALYFCASSVDVGDRGDIQYFGAGTRLSVL.

The V gene is TRBV9, the J gene TRBJ1-1; 7 bases are shared with TRBD1. CDR1 and CDR2 (germline): SGDLS, YYNGEE. V shed 0 bases, J shed 5 bases, and the junction held 10 bases outside the gene matches. CDR3 length equals 16 residues. The DNA of the CDR3 is TGTGCCAGCAGCGTAGCTCTGTCAGGGGGTGAGACTGAAGCTTTCTTT. Translation gives CASSVALSGGETEAFF.

This chain connects TRBV10-3 to TRBJ2-1, with TRBD2 matching over 11 bases. V trimming: 6 bases; J trimming: 1 base; junction bases outside the gene matches: 8. Per the germline V gene, CDR1 is ENHRY and CDR2 is SYGVKD. The CDR3 has 17 amino acids. The chain's CDR3 is CAIRGGLAGGSYNEQFF. CDR3 in DNA: TGTGCCATCAGAGGAGGACTAGCGGGTGGGTCCTACAATGAGCAGTTCTTC.

The chain joins TRBV6-1 to TRBJ1-4; 7 bases are shared with TRBD1. With V trimmed by 5 bases and J by 7 bases, 10 bases remained unmatched. Germline CDR1 and CDR2: MNHNS and SASEGT. CDR3 length: 15 residues. The CDR3 loop reads CASSPRTGKGEKLFF. The CDR3 DNA sequence: TGTGCCAGCAGTCCGAGGACAGGAAAGGGTGAAAAACTGTTTTTT.

The genes are TRBV18 and TRBJ2-3; possible D gene TRBD2, 6 bases. The V and J ends lost 0 bases and 4 bases respectively, with 8 bases between them. Germline V lookup: CDR1 KGHSH, CDR2 LQKENI. The CDR3 is 14 amino acids. The CDR3 reads CASSPPGLPDTQYF. Here the CDR3 DNA reads TGTGCCAGCTCACCACCGGGACTTCCAGATACGCAGTATTTT.

The J gene is TRBJ2-7, the V gene TRBV15; D is perhaps TRBD2 (6 bases). CDR1 is LNHNV, CDR2 YYDKDF, per germline (reference sequence). V gave up 5 bases and J gave up 4 bases, with 18 bases separating them. CDR3 length equals 15 residues. The CDR3 loop reads CATSPGVGQLYEQYF. The CDR3 DNA is TGTGCCACCAGCCCGGGGGTCGGACAACTTTACGAGCAGTACTTC.

The V call is TRBV4-1, the J call TRBJ1-5; 8 positions agree with TRBD1. Germline V gene data show CDR1 as MGHRA and CDR2 as YSYEKL. There are 17 residues in the CDR3. The V segment lost 0 bases and the J segment 8 bases; nucleotides outside the gene matches: 12. The CDR3 region is CASSQDRDRGPREPQHF. Written as DNA, the CDR3 is TGCGCCAGCAGCCAAGATCGTGACAGGGGCCCCCGGGAGCCCCAGCATTTT.

In DNA form, the CDR3 reads TGTGCCAGCCAGGGGGCGGCAGGGAGAAGCAATGAGCAGTTCTTC. Translated: CASQGAAGRSNEQFF. The V and J genes are TRBV6-1 and TRBJ2-1, with TRBD1 matching over 8 bases. Germline-derived CDR1 and CDR2 are MNHNS and SASEGT. CDR3 size: 15 residues. With V trimmed by 8 bases and J by 6 bases, 12 bases remained unmatched.

The CDR3 DNA is TGTGCCAGCAGCCAAGATCTCCGGACTAGCGGGGGGCAAGAGACCCAGTACTTC. This gives the protein CASSQDLRTSGGQETQYF. This chain connects TRBV4-2 to TRBJ2-5; 14 bases align to TRBD2. This CDR3 has 18 residues. Germline V lookup: CDR1 LGHNA, CDR2 YNFKEQ. V was clipped by 0 bases and J by 2 bases; unmatched bases: 5.

The rearrangement links TRBV9 to TRBJ2-3, with 15 bases lining up with TRBD2. The CDR3 contains 19 residues. The germline V gene has CDR1 SGDLS and CDR2 YYNGEE. J gave up 0 bases and V 4 bases, and 9 bases lay outside the gene matches. The CDR3 spells CASSPGLAGGNPSTDTQYF. CDR3 bases: TGTGCCAGCAGCCCCGGACTAGCGGGGGGGAACCCTAGCACAGATACGCAGTATTTT.